The 29 T cell receptor beta chains presented below share a single source sample, sequenced in a study of technical replicates of blood from a few donors. The assay was immunoSEQ multiplex PCR, and TCRdb's table has in-frame clones only and misses some. The sample lists more than 60,000 clones, over 90% occurring once. Sequenced input: T cells isolated from PBMCs. These TCRs come from a human donor in good health.

This rearrangement joins TRBV5-6 to TRBJ2-3, with D maybe TRBD1 (5 bases). V lost 5 bases and J lost 2, with 15 bases in between. The CDR3 is made up of 15 amino acids. The germline V gene encodes CDR1 SGHDT and CDR2 YYEEEE. CDR3 bases: TGTGCCAGCAGAGTGCTGACAGCGTTCACAGATACGCAGTATTTT. Amino acids: CASRVLTAFTDTQYF.

This chain connects TRBV28 to TRBJ2-3; possibly TRBD1 for D (6 bases). The CDR3 spans 16 residues. V lost 6 bases, J lost 2 bases, and 18 bases lay in between. In germline, CDR1 is MDHEN, CDR2 SYDVKM. Here the CDR3 reads CASSHGRDTYTDTQYF. The CDR3 coding sequence is TGTGCCAGCAGCCATGGCCGGGACACCTACACAGATACGCAGTATTTT.

V is TRBV5-1 and J is TRBJ2-7, with 10 bases that match TRBD2. The CDR3 has 16 amino acids. V was clipped by 0 bases and J by 4 bases; unmatched bases: 7. Per the germline V gene, CDR1 is SGHRS and CDR2 is YFSETQ. CDR3 in amino acids: CASSLGEREGSYEQYF. The CDR3 nucleotides are TGCGCCAGCAGCTTGGGGGAGCGGGAGGGCTCATACGAGCAGTACTTC.

This clone was seen just once. This chain uses TRBV10-3 with TRBJ1-3; possibly TRBD1 for D (6 bases). The CDR3 is 16 amino acids. Germline CDR1 ENHRY, CDR2 SYGVKD. The V end lost 8 bases, the J end lost 3 bases, and 20 bases lay between the germline ends. CDR3 in amino acids: CAIVLHQGQGGNTIYF. The CDR3 nucleotides are TGTGCCATCGTCCTTCACCAGGGACAAGGTGGAAACACCATATATTTT.

The chain is built from TRBV12-5 and TRBJ2-5; TRBD2 agrees at 9 bases. This CDR3 comprises 15 residues. Germline loops: CDR1 LGHNT, CDR2 FRNRAP. V lost 2 bases, J lost 4 bases, and 5 bases stayed unmatched. CDR3 amino acids: CASGLTLAGLETQYF. CDR3 nucleotides: TGTGCTAGTGGTTTGACCCTAGCGGGGCTAGAGACCCAGTACTTC. The full variable domain, its missing parts supplied by reference TRBV12-5 and TRBJ2-5, is DARVTQTPRHKVTEMGQEVTMRCQPILGHNTVFWYRQTMMQGLELLAYFRNRAPLDDSGMPKDRFSAEMPDATLATLKIQPSEPRDSAVYFCASGLTLAGLETQYFGPGTRLLVL.

V is TRBV7-6 and J is TRBJ2-5, with D maybe TRBD2 (5 bases). In germline, CDR1 is SGHVS, CDR2 FNYEAQ. CDR3 length: 14 residues. V was pared by 1 base and J by 5 bases, with 11 bases between. CDR3 in DNA: TGTGCCAGCAGCTTAGATGTTGGCGGGGAGACCCAGTACTTC. This sequence encodes CASSLDVGGETQYF.

This sequence joins TRBV10-2 and TRBJ2-2, with 12 bases fitting TRBD2. Germline CDR1 is WSHSY and CDR2 is SAAADI. V dropped 8 bases and J dropped 5; count of bases not matched to a gene: 6. CDR3 length: 15 amino acids. The CDR3 DNA sequence: TGCGCCAGCCGACTAGCGGGAGTGTCGACCGGGGAGCTGTTTTTT. This codes for CASRLAGVSTGELFF.

The chain couples TRBV6-1 to TRBJ2-3, with 9 bases that match TRBD2. Germline lookup yields CDR1 MNHNS and CDR2 SASEGT. The CDR3 length is 16 residues. The V and J ends lost 3 bases and 8 bases, in that order; junction bases with no gene match: 12. The CDR3 loop reads CASSDPSGKGVITQYF. Here the CDR3 DNA reads TGTGCCAGCAGTGATCCTAGCGGGAAGGGGGTAATTACGCAGTATTTT.

V usage is TRBV30 and J usage is TRBJ1-5; D is possibly TRBD1 (5 bases). V was clipped by 3 bases and J by 0 bases, with 12 bases between them. The CDR3 has 15 amino acids. From germline, CDR1 is GTSNPN and CDR2 SVGIG (reference sequence). The CDR3 here is CAWSDGTLSNQPQHF. The DNA for the CDR3 is TGTGCCTGGAGCGACGGGACTCTTAGCAATCAGCCCCAGCATTTT.

The chain is built from TRBV5-1 and TRBJ2-1, with D perhaps TRBD1 (5 bases). V lost 0 bases and J 5 bases, leaving 12 bases between the germline ends. The CDR3 totals 15 residues. Germline V CDR1 and CDR2: SGHRS, YFSETQ. The CDR3 bases are TGCGCCAGCAGCTTGGCCCGGTGGGGCCACAATGAGCAGTTCTTC. Its translation is CASSLARWGHNEQFF.

This rearrangement joins TRBV11-3 to TRBJ2-3; D gene unclear. CDR1 is SGHNT and CDR2 is YENEEA in the germline V gene. V was trimmed by 5 bases and J by 10 bases, leaving 16 bases between them. The CDR3 length is 13 residues. In nucleotides, the CDR3 is TGTGCCAGCAGCCCCACTACAACTACTCCGCAGTATTTT. It specifies CASSPTTTTPQYF.

This chain connects TRBV27 to TRBJ1-6; 11 bases match TRBD1. The V segment lost 0 bases and the J segment 1 base; nucleotides outside the gene matches: 11. The CDR3 is made up of 21 amino acids. In germline, CDR1 is MNHEY, CDR2 SMNVEV (reference sequence). The CDR3 DNA is TGTGCCAGCAGTTTATCGCCCTGGGACAGGGGGGAGGGGTCCTATAATTCACCCCTCCACTTT. This encodes CASSLSPWDRGEGSYNSPLHF.

This sequence joins TRBV6-6 and TRBJ1-1; D is uncertain. Germline V lookup: CDR1 MNHNY, CDR2 SVGAGI (reference sequence). CDR3 size: 14 residues. V lost 2 bases to trimming and J lost 0 bases, with 7 bases between them. The CDR3 DNA reads as TGTGCCAGCAGTTACGTCGGGGTGAACACTGAAGCTTTCTTT. Its translation is CASSYVGVNTEAFF.

The chain carries TRBV15 and TRBJ1-5; the D gene is possibly TRBD1 (5 bases). This CDR3 is 19 amino acids long. Germline values: CDR1 LNHNV, CDR2 YYDKDF (reference sequence). The germline V and J ends were trimmed by 0 bases and 2 bases, with 20 bases remaining between them. This CDR3 reads CATSRDTGGGVGGNQPQHF. CDR3 DNA: TGTGCCACCAGCAGAGATACGGGGGGTGGAGTGGGCGGCAATCAGCCCCAGCATTTT.

In this sample, this clone turned up a few times. The CDR3 DNA is TGTGCCAGCAGAATACTAGCGGGAAGCTCCTACGAGCAGTACTTC. Its protein is CASRILAGSSYEQYF. V and J are TRBV27 and TRBJ2-7; 10 bases are a match to TRBD2. CDR1 is MNHEY and CDR2 is SMNVEV in the germline V gene (reference sequence). The CDR3 consists of 15 residues. V dropped 6 bases and J dropped 0; count of bases not matched to a gene: 5.

The chain has TRBV7-3 and TRBJ2-1, with D maybe TRBD2 (6 bases). Germline V gene lookup returns CDR1 SGHTA and CDR2 FQGTGA. Trimming removed 4 bases at V and 8 bases at J, with 12 bases between. The CDR3 covers 13 residues. The CDR3 DNA is TGTGCCAGCAGCTACGGACTAACGGATGAGCAGTTCTTC. This encodes CASSYGLTDEQFF. The full variable domain, in which reference TRBV7-3 and TRBJ2-1 provide the parts outside the CDR3, is GAGVSQTPSNKVTEKGKYVELRCDPISGHTALYWYRQSLGQGPEFLIYFQGTGAADDSGLPNDRFFAVRPEGSVSTLKIQRTERGDSAVYLCASSYGLTDEQFFGPGTRLTVL.

This sequence joins TRBV5-4 and TRBJ2-3; perhaps TRBD2 as D (6 bases). V shed 3 bases and J shed 3 bases, with 14 bases lying between them. The CDR3 is 15 amino acids. Germline V gene data show CDR1 as SGHNT and CDR2 as YYREEE (reference sequence). The CDR3 loop reads CASSSSGRRTDTQYF. In nucleotides, the CDR3 is TGTGCCAGCAGCTCCTCCGGGAGACGGACAGATACGCAGTATTTT.

The rearrangement links TRBV29-1 to TRBJ1-5, with D perhaps matching TRBD1 (6 bases). There are 12 residues in the CDR3. Trimming shortened V by 3 bases and J by 6 bases, and 9 bases separated the two germline ends. In germline, CDR1 is SQVTM, CDR2 ANQGSEA. CDR3 region: CSVEGAGQPQHF. The CDR3 region has the DNA TGCAGCGTTGAGGGGGCGGGTCAGCCCCAGCATTTT.

V is TRBV19 and J is TRBJ2-1; D may be TRBD1 (6 bases). The CDR3 is 14 residues long. Germline V CDR1 and CDR2: LNHDA, SQIVND (reference sequence). V was pared by 8 bases and J by 0 bases, with 11 bases between. CDR3 in DNA: TGTGCCAGTTCGGACAGTAGCTCCTACAATGAGCAGTTCTTC. It codes for CASSDSSSYNEQFF.

The chain employs TRBV30 and TRBJ1-5; D is unclear. The CDR3 is 14 residues long. V was cut by 3 bases and J by 1 base, with 10 bases left in between. Germline CDR1 is GTSNPN and CDR2 is SVGIG (reference sequence). CDR3 DNA sequence: TGTGCCTGGAGAGACCCGAGGAGCAATCAGCCCCAGCATTTT. Protein: CAWRDPRSNQPQHF. The whole variable domain, filled in from reference TRBV30 and TRBJ1-5, reads SQTIHQWPATLVQPVGSPLSLECTVEGTSNPNLYWYRQAAGRGLQLLFYSVGIGQISSEVPQNLSASRPQDRQFILSSKKLLLSDSGFYLCAWRDPRSNQPQHFGDGTRLSIL.

The chain recombines TRBV27 with TRBJ2-1; 11 bases map to TRBD2. This CDR3 has 16 amino acids. Germline lookup yields CDR1 MNHEY and CDR2 SMNVEV (reference sequence). The junction had 9 bases not matched to a gene; V was cut back by 7 bases and J by 4 bases. Written as DNA, the CDR3 is TGTGCCAGCATCGGGCTAGCGGGAGGTCGGTACAATGAGCAGTTCTTC. Translating it yields CASIGLAGGRYNEQFF.

V usage is TRBV11-2 and J usage is TRBJ1-1; D is undetermined. The CDR3 loop spans 14 amino acids. CDR1 and CDR2 from the germline V gene are SGHAT and FQNNGV. Deletions cut 4 bases from V and 6 bases from J, with 15 bases between. The CDR3 DNA follows: TGTGCCAGCAGCTACAGTGGCCAGGTCTCTGAAGCTTTCTTT. Amino acids: CASSYSGQVSEAFF.

This chain connects TRBV6-1 to TRBJ1-5, with 7 bases aligning to TRBD1. The CDR3 loop spans 17 amino acids. The V segment lost 4 bases and the J segment 1 base; nucleotides outside the gene matches: 10. Germline assignment: CDR1 MNHNS and CDR2 SASEGT. The CDR3 loop is CASSGFTTGVSNQPQHF. In DNA, the CDR3 is TGTGCCAGCAGTGGGTTTACTACAGGGGTAAGCAATCAGCCCCAGCATTTT.

This chain links TRBV11-2 with TRBJ2-5, with D uncertain. The DNA end favors TRBJ2-7, so the J call may be wrong. This CDR3 is built from 13 residues. Germline-derived CDR1 and CDR2 are SGHAT and FQNNGV. CDR3 nucleotide sequence: TGTGCCAGCAGCTTAGCGTTAGAATACGAGCAGTACTTC. It encodes CASSLALEYEQYF.

The chain is built from TRBV5-6 and TRBJ2-7, with D possibly TRBD2 on 7 matching bases. The V gene's germline CDR1 is SGHDT and CDR2 YYEEEE. The V end was cut by 0 bases, the J end by 9 bases, with 16 bases between. CDR3 length: 14 residues. The CDR3 sequence is CASSLDREPGGQYF. CDR3 DNA sequence: TGTGCCAGCAGCTTGGACAGGGAGCCGGGAGGGCAGTACTTC.

The chain combines TRBV7-9 with TRBJ1-2; D gene uncertain. Trimming stripped 5 bases from V and 8 bases from J, with 21 bases between. From germline, CDR1 is SEHNR and CDR2 FQNEAQ (reference sequence). This CDR3 has 15 amino acids. Here the CDR3 DNA reads TGTGCCAGCAGCCCGGACTACTTGGGCCCCCAGGGCTACACCTTC. Its translation is CASSPDYLGPQGYTF. The full variable domain, its missing parts supplied by reference TRBV7-9 and TRBJ1-2, is DTGVSQNPRHKITKRGQNVTFRCDPISEHNRLYWYRQTLGQGPEFLTYFQNEAQLEKSRLLSDRFSAERPKGSFSTLEIQRTEQGDSAMYLCASSPDYLGPQGYTFGSGTRLTVV.

The V and J genes are TRBV19 and TRBJ1-1; D is undetermined. There are 14 residues in the CDR3. CDR1 and CDR2 (germline): LNHDA, SQIVND (reference sequence). The germline V and J ends were trimmed by 3 bases and 4 bases, with 12 bases remaining between them. CDR3 nucleotides: TGTGCCAGTAGTATGACATCACCCCCCACTGAAGCTTTCTTT. This codes for CASSMTSPPTEAFF.

The chain combines TRBV19 with TRBJ2-3; 9 nucleotides line up with TRBD1. Per the germline V gene, CDR1 is LNHDA and CDR2 is SQIVND (reference sequence). The CDR3 length is 16 residues. V shed 7 bases and J 4 bases; nucleotides not matched to a gene: 12. DNA for the CDR3: TGTGCCAGTAAGGATCGGGGACAGGGTGGAGCAGATACGCAGTATTTT. Translated: CASKDRGQGGADTQYF. Together with reference TRBV19 and TRBJ2-3, the CDR3 gives the full variable domain: DGGITQSPKYLFRKEGQNVTLSCEQNLNHDAMYWYRQDPGQGLRLIYYSQIVNDFQKGDIAEGYSVSREKKESFPLTVTSAQKNPTAFYLCASKDRGQGGADTQYFGPGTRLTVL.

This clone was seen a single time. The chain carries TRBV5-5 and TRBJ1-2; possible D gene TRBD1, 5 bases. Trimming cost V 6 bases and J 3 bases, with 27 bases left between them. Germline CDR1 SGHKS, CDR2 YYEKEE (reference sequence). The CDR3 covers 18 residues. Here the CDR3 reads CASTLSFGGTKLDYGYTF. In DNA form, the CDR3 reads TGTGCCAGCACATTAAGTTTCGGGGGGACCAAGCTGGACTATGGCTACACCTTC. Full variable domain (outside the CDR3, taken from reference TRBV5-5 and TRBJ1-2): DAGVTQSPTHLIKTRGQQVTLRCSPISGHKSVSWYQQVLGQGPQFIFQYYEKEERGRGNFPDRFSARQFPNYSSELNVNALLLGDSALYLCASTLSFGGTKLDYGYTFGSGTRLTVV.